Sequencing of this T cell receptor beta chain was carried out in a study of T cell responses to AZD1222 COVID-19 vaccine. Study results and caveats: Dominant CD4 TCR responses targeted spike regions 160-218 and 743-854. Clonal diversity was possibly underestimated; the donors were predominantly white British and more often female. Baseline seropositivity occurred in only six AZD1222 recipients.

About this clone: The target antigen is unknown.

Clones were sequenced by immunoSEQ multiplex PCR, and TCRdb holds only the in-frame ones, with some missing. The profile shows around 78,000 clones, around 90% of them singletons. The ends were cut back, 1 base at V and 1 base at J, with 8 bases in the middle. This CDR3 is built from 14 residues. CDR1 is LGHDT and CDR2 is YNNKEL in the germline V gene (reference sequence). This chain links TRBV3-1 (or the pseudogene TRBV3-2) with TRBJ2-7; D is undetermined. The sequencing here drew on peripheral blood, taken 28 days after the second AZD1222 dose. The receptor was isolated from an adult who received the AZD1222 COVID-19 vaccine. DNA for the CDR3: TGTGCCAGCAGCCAAGTGGCTATTTCCTACGAGCAGTACTTC. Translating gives CASSQVAISYEQYF.